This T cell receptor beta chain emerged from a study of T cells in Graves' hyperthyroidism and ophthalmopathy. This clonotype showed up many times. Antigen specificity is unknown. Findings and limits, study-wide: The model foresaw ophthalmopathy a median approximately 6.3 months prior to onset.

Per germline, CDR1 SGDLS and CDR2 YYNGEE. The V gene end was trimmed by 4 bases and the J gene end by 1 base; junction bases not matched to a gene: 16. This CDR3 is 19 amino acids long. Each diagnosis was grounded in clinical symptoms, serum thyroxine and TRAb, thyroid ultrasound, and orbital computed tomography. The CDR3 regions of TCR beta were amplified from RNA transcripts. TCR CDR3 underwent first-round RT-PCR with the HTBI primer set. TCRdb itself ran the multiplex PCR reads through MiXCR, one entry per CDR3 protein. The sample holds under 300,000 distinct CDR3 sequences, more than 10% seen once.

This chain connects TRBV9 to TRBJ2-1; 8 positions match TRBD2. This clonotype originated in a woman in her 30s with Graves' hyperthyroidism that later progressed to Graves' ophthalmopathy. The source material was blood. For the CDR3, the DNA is TGTGCCAGCAGCCCCCGATATAGCGGGGCTGAATTATCCTACAATGAGCAGTTCTTC. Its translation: CASSPRYSGAELSYNEQFF.